The table lists the clone carrying this TCR beta chain with a few counts. As yet, its antigen is unknown. This entry is derived from a study of tissue T cells after allogeneic stem cell transplantation. General study findings and limits: Within patients, tissue anatomy strongly shaped TCR repertoire composition.

Between the trimmed V and J ends, which lost 8 bases and 1 base, there was a span of 8 bases. CDR3 length equals 13 residues. Germline V gives CDR1 SNHLY, CDR2 FYNNEI. The table came from immunoSEQ multiplex PCR; TCRdb's copy has only in-frame clones and leaves some out. This sample has nearly 10,000 clones, with over 50% found just once. This TCR came from a male donor older than 55 with lung cancer. This sample comprised tissue from the stomach, obtained at autopsy. This chain joins TRBV2 and TRBJ2-2; D is tentatively TRBD1 or TRBD2 (5 bases each). CDR3 sequence (DNA): TGTGCCAGCGGGGGACGGAACACCGGGGAGCTGTTTTTT. This translates into CASGGRNTGELFF. The variable domain in full, completed from reference TRBV2 and TRBJ2-2, reads EPEVTQTPSHQVTQMGQEVILRCVPISNHLYFYWYRQILGQKVEFLVSFYNNEISEKSEIFDDQFSVERPDGSNFTLKIRSTKLEDSAMYFCASGGRNTGELFFGEGSRLTVL.